These 29 T cell receptor beta chains came from one sample sequenced in a study of blood T cell repertoires in COVID-19. TCRdb's table, derived via immunoSEQ multiplex PCR, lists solely in-frame clones and lacks some. This sample has about 120,000 clones, with less than 90% found just once. The specimen sequenced was peripheral blood. These receptors were taken from an elderly man with acute or convalescent COVID-19.

The chain couples TRBV30 to TRBJ1-5; 12 nucleotides match TRBD1. J lost 4 bases, V lost 4 bases, and 5 bases had no gene match. Germline V gene data show CDR1 as GTSNPN and CDR2 as SVGIG (reference sequence). The length of the CDR3 is 15 residues. The CDR3 spells CAWTGQGAFNQPQHF. DNA of the CDR3: TGTGCCTGGACGGGACAGGGGGCTTTTAATCAGCCCCAGCATTTT. The complete variable domain, with remaining parts taken from reference TRBV30 and TRBJ1-5, reads SQTIHQWPATLVQPVGSPLSLECTVEGTSNPNLYWYRQAAGRGLQLLFYSVGIGQISSEVPQNLSASRPQDRQFILSSKKLLLSDSGFYLCAWTGQGAFNQPQHFGDGTRLSIL.

This chain connects TRBV2 to TRBJ1-1; D is uncertain. CDR1 and CDR2 (germline): SNHLY, FYNNEI. V lost 0 bases and J 0 bases, leaving 8 bases between the germline ends. The CDR3 has 15 amino acids. CDR3 sequence reads: CASSEAPQMNTEAFF. CDR3 DNA: TGTGCCAGCAGTGAAGCGCCACAGATGAACACTGAAGCTTTCTTT. Together with reference TRBV2 and TRBJ1-1, the CDR3 gives the full variable domain: EPEVTQTPSHQVTQMGQEVILRCVPISNHLYFYWYRQILGQKVEFLVSFYNNEISEKSEIFDDQFSVERPDGSNFTLKIRSTKLEDSAMYFCASSEAPQMNTEAFFGQGTRLTVV.

The chain uses TRBV9 and TRBJ1-1, with D possibly matching TRBD1 (5 bases). Germline V lookup: CDR1 SGDLS, CDR2 YYNGEE. The ends were cut back, 0 bases at V and 6 bases at J, with 12 bases in the middle. The CDR3 is 14 amino acids. The CDR3 DNA reads TGTGCCAGCAGCGTAGGACCGCAGGGTTCTGAAGCTTTCTTT. The encoded protein is CASSVGPQGSEAFF.

V and J are TRBV11-2 and TRBJ2-7; the match to TRBD1 covers 7 bases. Germline V gene lookup returns CDR1 SGHAT and CDR2 FQNNGV. Trimming took 6 bases from V and 2 from J; bases not matched to a gene: 4. The CDR3 sequence is 13 residues long. The CDR3 DNA reads TGTGCCAGCAGGCCAGACAGGGCCTACGAGCAGTACTTC. Protein: CASRPDRAYEQYF.

The chain couples TRBV28 to TRBJ2-7; 11 nucleotides agree with TRBD1. The J segment lost 3 bases and the V segment lost 5 bases, leaving 6 bases of the junction unmatched. CDR1 is MDHEN, CDR2 SYDVKM, per germline. The CDR3 runs to 15 residues. The CDR3 region is CASSPWTGGVYEQYF. The DNA of the CDR3 is TGTGCCAGCAGTCCATGGACAGGGGGCGTCTACGAGCAGTACTTC.

This chain joins TRBV12-3 or TRBV12-4 and TRBJ1-6, with D maybe TRBD1 (6 bases). This CDR3 has 13 residues. V dropped 2 bases and J dropped 9 bases, with 8 bases sitting between them. CDR3 sequence reads: CASSLQGRSPLHF. The CDR3 DNA follows: TGTGCCAGCAGTTTACAGGGGCGTTCACCCCTCCACTTT.

The chain carries TRBV7-3 and TRBJ2-3, with D tentatively TRBD1 (5 bases). This CDR3 has 15 residues. V was clipped by 4 bases and J by 1 base, with 12 bases between them. The germline V gene encodes CDR1 SGHTA and CDR2 FQGTGA. CDR3 DNA sequence: TGTGCCAGCAGCTACGAAGGGGCTCGCACAGATACGCAGTATTTT. Residues: CASSYEGARTDTQYF.

This clone occurred a few times. The rearrangement uses TRBV2 and TRBJ1-2; D gene uncertain. Trimming stripped 7 bases from V and 2 bases from J, with 11 bases between. This CDR3 has 13 amino acids. CDR1 and CDR2 from the germline V gene are SNHLY and FYNNEI. This CDR3 reads CASMGRLNYGYTF. DNA of the CDR3: TGTGCCAGCATGGGCAGGTTAAACTATGGCTACACCTTC. Drawing the rest from reference TRBV2 and TRBJ1-2, the complete variable domain is EPEVTQTPSHQVTQMGQEVILRCVPISNHLYFYWYRQILGQKVEFLVSFYNNEISEKSEIFDDQFSVERPDGSNFTLKIRSTKLEDSAMYFCASMGRLNYGYTFGSGTRLTVV.

The rearrangement links TRBV18 to TRBJ1-3, with TRBD1 identical over 7 bases. The CDR3 is made up of 14 amino acids. V dropped 6 bases and J dropped 0; count of bases not matched to a gene: 2. The germline V gene has CDR1 KGHSH and CDR2 LQKENI. The CDR3 nucleotides are TGTGCCAGCTCCCGGGACAGCTCTGGAAACACCATATATTTT. Its protein product is CASSRDSSGNTIYF.

The genes are TRBV7-2 and TRBJ1-2; perhaps TRBD1 as D (6 bases). From germline, CDR1 is SGHTA and CDR2 FQGNSA. Trimming removed 5 bases at V and 4 bases at J, with 20 bases between. The CDR3 length is 16 residues. For the CDR3, the DNA is TGTGCCAGCAGCGAAAGGCCGGGGGGCGAGCTCTATGGCTACACCTTC. This gives the protein CASSERPGGELYGYTF.

The rearrangement links TRBV19 to TRBJ1-6, with D possibly matching TRBD1 (6 bases). The CDR3 is 15 amino acids. Trimming stripped 7 bases from V and 7 bases from J, with 17 bases between. The germline CDR1 and CDR2 sequences are LNHDA and SQIVND (reference sequence). The CDR3 is CASNQGIAVNSPLHF. In DNA, the CDR3 is TGTGCCAGTAACCAGGGGATAGCTGTGAATTCACCCCTCCACTTT.

V is TRBV3-1 (or the pseudogene TRBV3-2) and J is TRBJ1-2, with 8 bases aligning to TRBD1. V lost 1 base, J lost 8 bases, and 9 bases stayed unmatched. The CDR3 spans 15 residues. Germline assignment: CDR1 LGHDT and CDR2 YNNKEL (reference sequence). The CDR3 nucleotides are TGTGCCAGCAGCCAAGGCTGGACAGGGACTGGCGGCTACACCTTC. Protein sequence: CASSQGWTGTGGYTF.

This clone was observed a single time. CDR3 sequence reads: CASTNRANYGYTF. In nucleotides, the CDR3 is TGTGCCAGCACCAACAGGGCTAACTATGGCTACACCTTC. The V gene is TRBV2, the J gene TRBJ1-2; D might be TRBD1 (6 bases). Germline V gene data show CDR1 as SNHLY and CDR2 as FYNNEI. Trimming removed 7 bases from V and 0 bases from J, with 9 bases in between. CDR3 size: 13 residues.

The chain uses TRBV11-2 and TRBJ2-5; no reliable D call. This CDR3 contains 15 residues. Trimming took 3 bases from V and 2 from J, leaving 13 bases between them. The germline gives CDR1 SGHAT, CDR2 FQNNGV. The CDR3 region has the DNA TGTGCCAGCAGCTTCCTGGTGGGCTGGCAAGAGACCCAGTACTTC. The encoded protein is CASSFLVGWQETQYF.

This clone was picked up one time. The rearrangement uses TRBV27 and TRBJ2-7; TRBD2 aligns across 12 bases. V trimming: 7 bases; J trimming: 5 bases; junction bases outside the gene matches: 12. The CDR3 consists of 16 residues. Germline V gene sequence: CDR1 MNHEY, CDR2 SMNVEV (reference sequence). The CDR3 DNA reads TGTGCCAGCAACCCCTATCCGACTAGCGGGAGAGACGAGCAGTACTTC. Translation: CASNPYPTSGRDEQYF.

Points on this clone: The identical CDR3 is also encoded by other nucleotide sequences in the sample. The chain uses TRBV27 and TRBJ2-7, with D uncertain. The CDR3 length is 11 residues. The V gene lost 4 bases and the J gene lost 3 bases, with 4 bases spanning the gap. Germline-derived CDR1 and CDR2 are MNHEY and SMNVEV (reference sequence). CDR3 in DNA: TGTGCCAGCAGTTCTTACTACGAGCAGTACTTC. Residues: CASSSYYEQYF.

The rearrangement joins TRBV28 to TRBJ2-7, with a weak D call TRBD2 (5 bases). Germline assignment: CDR1 MDHEN and CDR2 SYDVKM. With 8 bases removed from V and 4 bases from J, the gap between germline ends came to 18 bases. CDR3 length: 14 residues. The CDR3 loop is CASRLRDPIYEQYF. CDR3 coding DNA: TGTGCCAGCCGCCTACGGGATCCGATTTACGAGCAGTACTTC.

The chain links TRBV30 to TRBJ1-6; 7 positions agree with TRBD1. CDR1 and CDR2 (germline): GTSNPN, SVGIG (reference sequence). The CDR3 is 15 residues long. The V and J ends lost 1 base and 1 base, in that order; junction bases with no gene match: 1. The DNA for the CDR3 is TGTGCCTGGAGTGCAGGGGGTTCCTATAATTCACCCCTCCACTTT. It codes for CAWSAGGSYNSPLHF.

The rearrangement uses TRBV5-8 and TRBJ1-1; D is perhaps TRBD1 (6 bases). The V and J ends lost 6 bases and 1 base respectively, with 19 bases between them. Germline CDR1 and CDR2: SGHTS and YDEGEE. The CDR3 has 16 residues. The CDR3 sequence is CASTSPGGRQNTEAFF. CDR3 coding DNA: TGTGCCAGCACCTCCCCCGGGGGGCGACAGAACACTGAAGCTTTCTTT.

The chain couples TRBV28 to TRBJ1-5; 8 nucleotides agree with TRBD1. After removal of 5 bases from V and 3 bases from J, the junction contained 3 bases not matched to a gene. The CDR3 sequence is 14 residues long. Germline CDR1 is MDHEN and CDR2 is SYDVKM. The CDR3 DNA reads TGTGCCAGCAGTACAGGGGGTACCAATCAGCCCCAGCATTTT. It yields the protein CASSTGGTNQPQHF.

The CDR3 sequence is CASSWGGGDTGELFF. The CDR3 DNA is TGTGCCAGCAGCTGGGGAGGAGGTGACACCGGGGAGCTGTTTTTT. The J gene is TRBJ2-2, the V gene TRBV11-2; a weak D match, TRBD2 (6 bases). CDR3 size: 15 residues. Germline V gene lookup returns CDR1 SGHAT and CDR2 FQNNGV. V was pared by 4 bases and J by 3 bases, with 12 bases between.

J is TRBJ2-7 and V is TRBV6-4, with 14 nucleotides matching TRBD2. This CDR3 comprises 17 residues. The V segment lost 6 bases and the J segment 5 bases; nucleotides outside the gene matches: 12. Germline CDR1 is MRHNA and CDR2 is SNTAGT. The CDR3 DNA follows: TGTGCCAGCAGACAAAACCTCGGACTAGCGGGAGGCCACGAGCAGTACTTC. It codes for CASRQNLGLAGGHEQYF.

This clone is a singleton in its sample. This chain joins TRBV18 and TRBJ1-1; possible D gene TRBD1, 6 bases. V lost 3 bases and J 4 bases, leaving 15 bases between the germline ends. The germline CDR1 and CDR2 sequences are KGHSH and LQKENI. The CDR3 has 15 residues. CDR3 region: CASSPIQGRGTEAFF. CDR3 nucleotide sequence: TGTGCCAGCTCACCGATACAGGGTCGGGGCACTGAAGCTTTCTTT.

The chain links TRBV3-1 (or the pseudogene TRBV3-2) to TRBJ2-2, with 9 bases identical to TRBD2. The V and J ends lost 7 bases and 5 bases, in that order; junction bases with no gene match: 17. The CDR3 runs 18 residues. Germline CDR1 and CDR2: LGHDT and YNNKEL (reference sequence). DNA for the CDR3: TGTGCCAGCAACACGAGGGGGCTAGCGGGAAGGTTTACCGGGGAGCTGTTTTTT. This sequence encodes CASNTRGLAGRFTGELFF.

The chain links TRBV6-5 to TRBJ1-4; TRBD1 might be the D (6 bases). The CDR3 is 14 amino acids. V lost 5 bases, J lost 4 bases, and 11 bases lay in between. The germline gives CDR1 MNHEY, CDR2 SVGAGI. In nucleotides, the CDR3 is TGTGCCAGCAGTAAACAGGGTAATAATGAAAAACTGTTTTTT. Translation: CASSKQGNNEKLFF.

This clone was recorded once. The chain employs TRBV27 and TRBJ1-2; weak D call: TRBD1 (6 bases). Between the trimmed V and J ends, which lost 5 bases and 3 bases, there was a span of 19 bases. Germline CDR1 and CDR2: MNHEY and SMNVEV (reference sequence). The CDR3 runs 16 residues. The CDR3 DNA sequence: TGTGCCAGCAGTAAAAAAGGACAGAGGCCTGACTATGGCTACACCTTC. Amino acid sequence: CASSKKGQRPDYGYTF.

This clone was detected only once. This chain joins TRBV6-1 and TRBJ1-5, with a weak D call TRBD1 (6 bases). The CDR3 is made up of 15 amino acids. Trimming took 6 bases from V and 0 from J, leaving 12 bases between them. Germline-derived CDR1 and CDR2 are MNHNS and SASEGT. The CDR3 sequence is CASRSDSYSNQPQHF. Here the CDR3 DNA reads TGTGCCAGCAGGTCGGACAGTTATAGCAATCAGCCCCAGCATTTT.

This rearrangement joins TRBV2 to TRBJ1-1, with 7 bases aligning to TRBD1. The CDR3 sequence is 14 residues long. With V trimmed by 7 bases and J by 4 bases, 9 bases remained unmatched. CDR1 is SNHLY and CDR2 is FYNNEI in the germline V gene. The CDR3 sequence is CASIKDRAGTEAFF. CDR3 nucleotides: TGTGCCAGCATCAAAGACAGGGCTGGCACTGAAGCTTTCTTT.

This clone was recorded only once. CDR3 in amino acids: CASSETANEQYF. In nucleotides, the CDR3 is TGTGCCAGCTCAGAAACAGCTAACGAGCAGTACTTC. V gene TRBV18 combines with J gene TRBJ2-7, with D uncertain. The CDR3 loop spans 12 amino acids. V was cut by 5 bases and J by 5 bases, with 10 bases left in between. In germline, CDR1 is KGHSH, CDR2 LQKENI.